This entry concerns a single T cell receptor beta chain. The data were taken from a study of blood T cell repertoires in COVID-19. Study-wide background: The United States, Italy and Spain were the sources of the acute and convalescent COVID-19 samples. The cDNA or gDNA used as material had been derived from T cells, B-cell-depleted T cells, or PBMCs.

Generated by immunoSEQ multiplex PCR, the TCRdb table keeps only in-frame clones and is missing some. The sample includes roughly 180,000 clones, approximately 80% of them seen just once. J was trimmed by 9 bases and V by 3 bases; bases with no gene match: 8. Germline values: CDR1 SGDLS, CDR2 YYNGEE. CDR3 size: 16 residues. Self-reported history from a screening survey and questionnaire set each donor's cohort. Material for sequencing was PBMCs or T cells enriched from blood (not recorded which). The clonotype was recovered from a man between 50 and 59 years old who had recovered from COVID-19. V usage is TRBV9 and J usage is TRBJ2-1; 14 bases are a match to TRBD2. The CDR3 sequence is CASSETGTSGSGEQFF. The CDR3, as DNA: TGTGCCAGCAGCGAGACCGGGACTAGCGGGAGCGGTGAGCAGTTCTTC. Complete variable domain (other parts from reference TRBV9 and TRBJ2-1): DSGVTQTPKHLITATGQRVTLRCSPRSGDLSVYWYQQSLDQGLQFLIQYYNGEERAKGNILERFSAQQFPDLHSELNLSSLELGDSALYFCASSETGTSGSGEQFFGPGTRLTVL.